This T cell receptor (beta chain) was captured in a study of blood T cell repertoires in COVID-19. This table comes from immunoSEQ multiplex PCR, and its TCRdb copy is limited to in-frame clones, with some not included. The sample carries 180,000 or so clones, approximately 87% recorded once. The germline V gene has CDR1 SGHAT and CDR2 FQNNGV. The V end lost 4 bases, the J end lost 11 bases, and 9 bases lay between the germline ends. This CDR3 spans 11 amino acids. Followed over time, Seattle patients had been enrolled while infection was active. This sequence originates from a person aged 65 to 85 with COVID-19, enrolled during active disease. The rearrangement joins TRBV11-2 to TRBJ2-1; no reliable D call. The sample comprised peripheral blood. CDR3 region: CASSSYTQQFF. The CDR3 DNA is TGTGCCAGCAGCTCGTACACCCAGCAGTTCTTC.